The clone carrying this TCR beta chain was detected only once. V gave up 3 bases and J gave up 4 bases; unmatched junction bases: 8. Germline V gives CDR1 SGHRS, CDR2 YFSETQ. CDR3 length equals 15 residues. The data were obtained in a study of blood T cell repertoires in COVID-19. TCRdb's copy holds only in-frame clones and misses some; the assay was immunoSEQ multiplex PCR. This table has 220,000 or so clones, 85% to 90% appearing once. The chain is built from TRBV5-1 and TRBJ1-1; 8 positions match TRBD1. The source material was PBMCs or T cells enriched from blood (not recorded which). This clonotype originated in a woman younger than 35 in a cohort exposed to, infected with or recovered from COVID-19 (not recorded which). In DNA form, the CDR3 reads TGCGCCAGCAGCTGGGAGGACAGGGAGGTCACTGAAGCTTTCTTT. As protein: CASSWEDREVTEAFF.